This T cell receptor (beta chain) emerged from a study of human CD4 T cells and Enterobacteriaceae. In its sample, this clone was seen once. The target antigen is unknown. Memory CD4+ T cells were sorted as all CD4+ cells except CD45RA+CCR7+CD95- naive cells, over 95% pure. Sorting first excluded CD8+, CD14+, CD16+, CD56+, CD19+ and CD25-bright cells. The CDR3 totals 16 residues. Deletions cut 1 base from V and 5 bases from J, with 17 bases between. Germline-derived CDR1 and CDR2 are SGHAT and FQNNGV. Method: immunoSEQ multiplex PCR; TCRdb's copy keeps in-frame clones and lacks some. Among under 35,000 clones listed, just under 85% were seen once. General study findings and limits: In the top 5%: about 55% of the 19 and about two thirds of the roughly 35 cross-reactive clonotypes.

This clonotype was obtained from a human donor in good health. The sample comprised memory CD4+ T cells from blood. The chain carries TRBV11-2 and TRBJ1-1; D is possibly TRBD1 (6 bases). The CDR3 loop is CASSLGKQGRETEAFF. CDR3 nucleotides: TGTGCCAGCAGCTTAGGGAAACAGGGACGAGAAACTGAAGCTTTCTTT.